The 27 T cell receptor beta chains below were found in one sample sequenced in a study of CD8+ T cells in alopecia areata. The treatment: oral pan-JAK inhibitor, 5-10 mg twice daily. Investigators isolated RNA and reverse transcribed it into cDNA to act as the sequencing template. The data were produced by immunoSEQ multiplex PCR, yet TCRdb's version contains in-frame clones alone and is incomplete. The sample consists of 150,000 to 200,000 clones, under 70% of them appearing once. Sample: CD4+ T cells sorted from blood, taken at week 4, from a patient treated with tofacitinib. The receptors come from a human donor with alopecia areata.

CDR3 sequence (DNA): TGTGCCAGCAGCTTGGAAGGTTATAGCAATCAGCCCCAGCATTTT. It is translated as CASSLEGYSNQPQHF. The rearrangement links TRBV5-6 to TRBJ1-5; D remains ambiguous. The CDR3 length is 15 residues. Germline CDR1 is SGHDT and CDR2 is YYEEEE. Trimming left V 0 bases short and J 0 bases short, with 7 bases between. The whole variable domain, filled in from reference TRBV5-6 and TRBJ1-5, reads DAGVTQSPTHLIKTRGQQVTLRCSPKSGHDTVSWYQQALGQGPQFIFQYYEEEERQRGNFPDRFSGHQFPNYSSELNVNALLLGDSALYLCASSLEGYSNQPQHFGDGTRLSIL.

With respect to this clone: In the same sample, other DNA sequences code for this CDR3. This rearrangement joins TRBV18 to TRBJ2-7; D not certain. The CDR3 covers 13 residues. Germline assignment: CDR1 KGHSH and CDR2 LQKENI. Trimming took off 0 bases at V and 3 bases at J, with 6 bases between the two ends. Written as DNA, the CDR3 is TGTGCCAGCTCACCACCCTCCAGCTACGAGCAGTACTTC. As protein: CASSPPSSYEQYF. The full variable domain, its missing parts supplied by reference TRBV18 and TRBJ2-7, is NAGVMQNPRHLVRRRGQEARLRCSPMKGHSHVYWYRQLPEEGLKFMVYLQKENIIDESGMPKERFSAEFPKEGPSILRIQQVVRGDSAAYFCASSPPSSYEQYFGPGTRLTVT.

This clone has only a few counts. V is TRBV5-4 and J is TRBJ1-1, with D possibly matching TRBD1 (5 bases). The length of the CDR3 is 14 residues. The germline V gene has CDR1 SGHNT and CDR2 YYREEE (reference sequence). V was clipped by 0 bases and J by 7 bases, with 13 bases between them. The CDR3 bases are TGTGCCAGCAGCTTGGCTTCCGGGGCCGGTGAAGCTTTCTTT. Encoded protein: CASSLASGAGEAFF.

The chain couples TRBV2 to TRBJ1-2; D might be TRBD1 (6 bases). There are 12 residues in the CDR3. Trimming took off 7 bases at V and 3 bases at J, with 9 bases between the two ends. Germline loops: CDR1 SNHLY, CDR2 FYNNEI. CDR3 loop: CASNNRDYGYTF. The CDR3 nucleotides read TGTGCCAGCAATAACAGGGACTATGGCTACACCTTC. The variable domain in full, completed from reference TRBV2 and TRBJ1-2, reads EPEVTQTPSHQVTQMGQEVILRCVPISNHLYFYWYRQILGQKVEFLVSFYNNEISEKSEIFDDQFSVERPDGSNFTLKIRSTKLEDSAMYFCASNNRDYGYTFGSGTRLTVV.

This chain joins TRBV11-2 and TRBJ2-2, with 11 bases that match TRBD2. V trimming: 3 bases; J trimming: 4 bases; junction bases outside the gene matches: 10. The CDR3 length is 18 residues. Germline V gene lookup returns CDR1 SGHAT and CDR2 FQNNGV. CDR3 DNA: TGTGCCAGCAGCTTTCTAGCGGGGGGCTTTTCCCTCACCGGGGAGCTGTTTTTT. This gives the protein CASSFLAGGFSLTGELFF. Together with reference TRBV11-2 and TRBJ2-2, the CDR3 gives the full variable domain: EAGVAQSPRYKIIEKRQSVAFWCNPISGHATLYWYQQILGQGPKLLIQFQNNGVVDDSQLPKDRFSAERLKGVDSTLKIQPAKLEDSAVYLCASSFLAGGFSLTGELFFGEGSRLTVL.

The V call is TRBV30, the J call TRBJ2-5, with D unclear. The end of the DNA fits TRBJ2-7 better, so the J call may be wrong. CDR1 and CDR2 from the germline V gene are GTSNPN and SVGIG (reference sequence). This CDR3 spans 13 amino acids. The CDR3 DNA sequence: TGTGCCTGGAGTCTTTCTCCCGTCTACGAGCAGTACTTC. This gives the protein CAWSLSPVYEQYF.

The rearrangement joins TRBV7-2 to TRBJ2-6, with no clear D. Trimming cost V 1 base and J 0 bases, with 13 bases left between them. In germline, CDR1 is SGHTA, CDR2 FQGNSA. The CDR3 contains 18 residues. As DNA, the CDR3 is TGTGCCAGCAGCTTAGGACCGGTCTCAGACTCTGGGGCCAACGTCCTGACTTTC. It encodes CASSLGPVSDSGANVLTF.

The V gene is TRBV15, the J gene TRBJ1-2; tentative D call: TRBD1 (5 bases). CDR3 length: 15 residues. The V end was cut by 1 base, the J end by 3 bases, with 12 bases between. Per the germline V gene, CDR1 is LNHNV and CDR2 is YYDKDF (reference sequence). CDR3 nucleotides: TGTGCCACCAGCAGAGTGGGGCAGGGTGACTATGGCTACACCTTC. Protein: CATSRVGQGDYGYTF.

The chain is built from TRBV2 and TRBJ1-2; possible D gene TRBD1, 6 bases. CDR1 SNHLY and CDR2 FYNNEI come from the germline V gene. CDR3 size: 13 residues. The V and J ends lost 6 bases and 8 bases respectively, with 16 bases between them. In DNA form, the CDR3 reads TGTGCCAGCAGGAGGACAGCCGATAGGGGCTACACCTTC. This translates into CASRRTADRGYTF.

On this clone itself: Additional DNA sequences in this sample encode the identical CDR3. This chain connects TRBV9 to TRBJ1-5, with D hard to call. V was pared by 3 bases and J by 0 bases, with 4 bases between. CDR1 and CDR2 (germline): SGDLS, YYNGEE. The CDR3 sequence is 13 residues long. The CDR3 sequence is CASSGDSNQPQHF. The CDR3 DNA is TGTGCCAGCAGCGGAGATAGCAATCAGCCCCAGCATTTT. Supplemented by reference TRBV9 and TRBJ1-5, the full variable domain reads DSGVTQTPKHLITATGQRVTLRCSPRSGDLSVYWYQQSLDQGLQFLIQYYNGEERAKGNILERFSAQQFPDLHSELNLSSLELGDSALYFCASSGDSNQPQHFGDGTRLSIL.

The J gene is TRBJ2-3, the V gene TRBV5-1; D remains ambiguous. CDR3 length equals 12 residues. V dropped 0 bases and J dropped 4 bases, with 3 bases sitting between them. CDR1 and CDR2 from the germline V gene are SGHRS and YFSETQ. The CDR3 DNA follows: TGCGCCAGCAGCTTGGGGTCAGATACGCAGTATTTT. This encodes CASSLGSDTQYF.

The rearrangement links TRBV30 to TRBJ1-5; D remains ambiguous. V lost 3 bases and J lost 9, with 12 bases in between. This CDR3 region has 12 residues. Germline CDR1 is GTSNPN and CDR2 is SVGIG (reference sequence). The CDR3 DNA is TGTGCCTGGAGCGGCCCGGTAGGGCCCCAGCATTTT. Residues: CAWSGPVGPQHF.

The rearrangement uses TRBV6-6 and TRBJ2-2; no clear D gene. Trimming removed 4 bases at V and 1 base at J, with 7 bases between. Germline CDR1 and CDR2: MNHNY and SVGAGI (reference sequence). The CDR3 runs 14 residues. The CDR3 DNA follows: TGTGCCAGCAGTTCTCCCCGGAACACCGGGGAGCTGTTTTTT. As protein: CASSSPRNTGELFF.

The chain links TRBV6-5 to TRBJ1-6; D call uncertain. Deletions cut 2 bases from V and 2 bases from J, with 1 base between. Germline V gene data show CDR1 as MNHEY and CDR2 as SVGAGI. This CDR3 has 13 amino acids. The CDR3 DNA is TGTGCCAGCAGTTACGCCTATAATTCACCCCTCCACTTT. The encoded protein is CASSYAYNSPLHF.

The V and J genes are TRBV30 and TRBJ2-3, with 7 bases aligning to TRBD2. V was clipped by 4 bases and J by 2 bases; unmatched bases: 6. The CDR3 length is 14 residues. Germline lookup yields CDR1 GTSNPN and CDR2 SVGIG (reference sequence). CDR3 in DNA: TGTGCCTGGAAATGGGGGGGTAACACAGATACGCAGTATTTT. Amino acid sequence: CAWKWGGNTDTQYF.

The rearrangement uses TRBV5-1 and TRBJ1-5; 10 bases align to TRBD1. This CDR3 contains 15 residues. The germline gives CDR1 SGHRS, CDR2 YFSETQ. The V gene end was trimmed by 5 bases and the J gene end by 3 bases; junction bases not matched to a gene: 5. The chain's CDR3 is CASRKDRGNNQPQHF. As DNA, the CDR3 is TGCGCCAGCAGGAAGGACAGGGGGAACAATCAGCCCCAGCATTTT.

This sequence joins TRBV4-1 and TRBJ2-3; possibly TRBD2 for D (7 bases). V was pared by 1 base and J by 0 bases, with 11 bases between. The germline V gene has CDR1 MGHRA and CDR2 YSYEKL. The CDR3 consists of 16 residues. Here the CDR3 reads CASSQVAGASTDTQYF. The CDR3 coding sequence is TGCGCCAGCAGCCAAGTTGCGGGGGCTAGCACAGATACGCAGTATTTT.

This chain uses TRBV30 with TRBJ2-5; TRBD1 matches at 8 bases. The germline CDR1 and CDR2 sequences are GTSNPN and SVGIG (reference sequence). There are 13 residues in the CDR3. V was pared by 8 bases and J by 1 base, with 6 bases of the junction left unmatched. The CDR3 loop reads CAVTTGAQETQYF. CDR3 DNA: TGTGCCGTAACGACAGGGGCCCAAGAGACCCAGTACTTC.

In this sample, this clone turned up a few times. The genes are TRBV2 and TRBJ2-3, with D perhaps being TRBD1 or TRBD2 (5 bases each). V gave up 6 bases and J gave up 5 bases, with 21 bases separating them. The CDR3 loop spans 16 amino acids. CDR1 and CDR2 from the germline V gene are SNHLY and FYNNEI. The CDR3, as DNA: TGTGCCAGCAGCCCGAGGGGCCTCCTCTTCAGAGATACGCAGTATTTT. It translates to CASSPRGLLFRDTQYF.

The rearrangement joins TRBV7-9 to TRBJ2-1; 8 nucleotides align to TRBD1. V lost 7 bases and J lost 3; bases outside the gene matches: 8. There are 15 residues in the CDR3. CDR1 is SEHNR and CDR2 is FQNEAQ in the germline V gene (reference sequence). The CDR3 nucleotides are TGTGCCAGCACCCAGGGGGACAGGTACTACAATGAGCAGTTCTTC. Translation: CASTQGDRYYNEQFF. Full variable domain (remainder filled in from reference TRBV7-9 and TRBJ2-1): DTGVSQNPRHKITKRGQNVTFRCDPISEHNRLYWYRQTLGQGPEFLTYFQNEAQLEKSRLLSDRFSAERPKGSFSTLEIQRTEQGDSAMYLCASTQGDRYYNEQFFGPGTRLTVL.

This clone is categorized as medium-sized (0.01 to 0.1%). This chain uses TRBV7-9 with TRBJ2-2, with unresolved D. Germline CDR1 SEHNR, CDR2 FQNEAQ (reference sequence). The CDR3 spans 15 residues. V was clipped by 0 bases and J by 3 bases, with 8 bases between them. The CDR3 loop is CASSLALTYTGELFF. In nucleotides, the CDR3 is TGTGCCAGCAGCTTAGCCTTAACATACACCGGGGAGCTGTTTTTT.

This clone was seen a few times. CDR3 nucleotide sequence: TGTGCCAGCAGTCTCGACGGAAATAGCAATCAGCCCCAGCATTTT. Its protein product is CASSLDGNSNQPQHF. V is TRBV6-5 and J is TRBJ1-5, with D hard to call. The CDR3 has 15 residues. CDR1 and CDR2 from the germline V gene are MNHEY and SVGAGI. V lost 5 bases to trimming and J lost 0 bases, with 11 bases between them.

V usage is TRBV29-1 and J usage is TRBJ2-7; 8 bases map to TRBD2. With V trimmed by 5 bases and J by 2 bases, 2 bases remained unmatched. The CDR3 covers 12 residues. CDR1 is SQVTM, CDR2 ANQGSEA, per germline. The CDR3 sequence: CSVTSGPYEQYF. CDR3 coding DNA: TGCAGCGTTACTAGCGGCCCCTACGAGCAGTACTTC.

This clone was picked up a small number of times. The CDR3, as DNA: TGCAGCGTAACAGGGCGTATGGACGAGCAGTACTTC. It codes for CSVTGRMDEQYF. This sequence joins TRBV29-1 and TRBJ2-7; the D gene is possibly TRBD1 (6 bases). Germline V gene lookup returns CDR1 SQVTM and CDR2 ANQGSEA. The ends were cut back, 6 bases at V and 5 bases at J, with 14 bases in the middle. The CDR3 contains 12 residues.

This sequence joins TRBV30 and TRBJ2-3; D call uncertain. CDR1 is GTSNPN and CDR2 is SVGIG in the germline V gene (reference sequence). V lost 4 bases and J lost 1, with 12 bases in between. The CDR3 is made up of 14 amino acids. CDR3 protein: CAWNSVYRTDTQYF. The CDR3 DNA reads as TGTGCCTGGAATTCCGTCTACCGCACAGATACGCAGTATTTT.

The rearrangement uses TRBV2 and TRBJ2-7; 8 bases are shared with TRBD1. Looked up from germline, CDR1 is SNHLY and CDR2 is FYNNEI. V lost 5 bases and J lost 0; bases outside the gene matches: 3. The CDR3 is 14 amino acids. CDR3 protein: CASSYDRGSYEQYF. The CDR3 coding sequence is TGTGCCAGCAGTTATGACAGGGGCTCCTACGAGCAGTACTTC.

This clone was seen a single time. V and J are TRBV29-1 and TRBJ2-6; weak D call: TRBD1 (6 bases). V dropped 6 bases and J dropped 4 bases, with 13 bases sitting between them. Germline V gene sequence: CDR1 SQVTM, CDR2 ANQGSEA. The CDR3 loop spans 14 amino acids. In DNA, the CDR3 is TGCAGCGTCACACAGGGTCTCGGGGCCAACGTCCTGACTTTC. As protein: CSVTQGLGANVLTF.